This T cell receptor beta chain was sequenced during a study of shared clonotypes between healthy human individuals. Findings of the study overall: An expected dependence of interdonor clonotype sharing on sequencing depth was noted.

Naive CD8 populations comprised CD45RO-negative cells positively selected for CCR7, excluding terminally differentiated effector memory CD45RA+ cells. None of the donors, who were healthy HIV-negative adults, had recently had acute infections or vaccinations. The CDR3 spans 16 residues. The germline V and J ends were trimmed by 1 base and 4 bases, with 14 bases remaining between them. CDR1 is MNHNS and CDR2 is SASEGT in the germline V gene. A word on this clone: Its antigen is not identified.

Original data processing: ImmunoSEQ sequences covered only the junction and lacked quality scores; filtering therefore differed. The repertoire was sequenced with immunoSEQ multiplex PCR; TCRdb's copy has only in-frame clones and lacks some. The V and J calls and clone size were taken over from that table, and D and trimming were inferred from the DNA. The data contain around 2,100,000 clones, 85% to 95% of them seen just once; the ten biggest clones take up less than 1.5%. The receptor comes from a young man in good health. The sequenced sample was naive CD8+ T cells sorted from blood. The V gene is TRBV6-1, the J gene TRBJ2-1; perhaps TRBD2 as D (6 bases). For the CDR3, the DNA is TGTGCCAGCAGTGAAGAGGTTATAGCGGAATACAATGAGCAGTTCTTC. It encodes CASSEEVIAEYNEQFF.